These T cell receptor beta chains were read from a single sample in a study of cytomegalovirus exposure and HLA in healthy donors. Assay used: immunoSEQ multiplex PCR; TCRdb lists only in-frame clones, some missing. The top ten clones hold about 2% of a sample with some 120,000 clones, 89% of them seen once. The sequencing sample was made of PBMCs. Receptors were obtained from a woman in her late teens or twenties in good health and CMV-seronegative. Each CDR3 is given with its conserved first and last residue. A D gene is named only where the DNA matches it firmly. Where a row states a size, it is once, few, many or the class of an expanded clone; other rows omit it.

len	j_gene	abundance	d_gene	v_gene	CDR3nt	CDR3aa
14	TRBJ1-1	NA	NA	TRBV30	TGTGCCAGTCCGGGACAAAGGGGGGGGGCTGAAGCTTTCTTT	CASPGQRGGAEAFF
19	TRBJ1-2	once	TRBD1	TRBV9	TGTGCCAGCAGCGTAGATCGGGAGAGACAGGGACACCCGGGCTATGGCTACACCTTC	CASSVDRERQGHPGYGYTF
15	TRBJ2-5	NA	NA	TRBV11-3	TGTGCCAGCAGCCTACGCGATCCGAGGGAAGAGACCCAGTACTTC	CASSLRDPREETQYF
13	TRBJ2-7	NA	TRBD1	TRBV19	TGTGCCAGTAGTATGGGACAGGGGTACGAGCAGTACTTC	CASSMGQGYEQYF
15	TRBJ1-4	NA	NA	TRBV6-5	TGTGCCAGCAGTTATCGGGGGTCAACTAATGAAAAACTGTTTTTT	CASSYRGSTNEKLFF
15	TRBJ2-5	NA	TRBD1	TRBV7-8	TGTGCCAGCAGCTTAGTACCGGGACAGGGGGAGACCCAGTACTTC	CASSLVPGQGETQYF
15	TRBJ2-1	NA	NA	TRBV9	TGTGCCAGCAGCCTCCGCGCAAGCTCCTACAATGAGCAGTTCTTC	CASSLRASSYNEQFF
18	TRBJ2-5	NA	TRBD2	TRBV5-6	TGTGCCAGCAGCTCGCAGACTAGCGGGAGGGCTGGTCGGGAGACCCAGTACTTC	CASSSQTSGRAGRETQYF
14	TRBJ1-2	NA	TRBD1	TRBV2	TGTGCCAGCAGCTACAGGGGGGGGGACTATGGCTACACCTTC	CASSYRGGDYGYTF
11	TRBJ1-1	NA	NA	TRBV29-1	TGCAGCGTGGACGGGGGGACTGAAGCTTTCTTT	CSVDGGTEAFF
14	TRBJ1-4	NA	TRBD1	TRBV14	TGTGCCAGCAGCCGGGGACAGGTTGGTGAAAAACTGTTTTTT	CASSRGQVGEKLFF
14	TRBJ2-1	NA	NA	TRBV15	TGTGCCACCAGCAGAGGTGGGACACAAAATGAGCAGTTCTTC	CATSRGGTQNEQFF
18	TRBJ2-2	NA	NA	TRBV11-2	TGTGCCAGCAGCCCTGGGGGGTGGGCTCCCCGGAGCCCCGGGGAGCTGTTTTTT	CASSPGGWAPRSPGELFF
17	TRBJ2-7	NA	TRBD2	TRBV5-4	TGTGCCAGCAGCACCAGAAAGGGACTAGCGGGAAACTACGAGCAGTACTTC	CASSTRKGLAGNYEQYF
14	TRBJ2-3	NA	TRBD1	TRBV7-3	TGTGCCAGCAGCTTGACAGGGGGCGCAGATACGCAGTATTTT	CASSLTGGADTQYF
16	TRBJ2-1	NA	TRBD1	TRBV27	TGTGCCAGCAGTTTATCGGTCCGACAGGGTCTGGGCGAGCAGTTCTTC	CASSLSVRQGLGEQFF
14	TRBJ2-7	NA	TRBD1	TRBV7-9	TGTGCCAGCAGCTCCTCCGGGACAGCTTACGAGCAGTACTTC	CASSSSGTAYEQYF
16	TRBJ2-3	NA	TRBD2	TRBV5-1	TGCGCCAGCAGCCCGCTAGCGGTCACCCGCACAGATACGCAGTATTTT	CASSPLAVTRTDTQYF
15	TRBJ2-3	NA	NA	TRBV6-4	TGTGCCAGCAGTGACTCTTCTAGGGGGGGAGATACGCAGTATTTT	CASSDSSRGGDTQYF
16	TRBJ2-7	NA	NA	TRBV12-2	TGTGCAAGTCGCCCCGCACCGCGAGCACCGACCTACGAGCAGTACTTC	CASRPAPRAPTYEQYF
13	TRBJ2-7	NA	NA	TRBV6-5	TGTGCCAGCTCGGGGGTAGGGGCCTACGAGCAGTACTTC	CASSGVGAYEQYF
15	TRBJ2-3	NA	TRBD2	TRBV29-1	TGCAGCGTTGACTCCAGCGGGGGCCTCACAGATACGCAGTATTTT	CSVDSSGGLTDTQYF
15	TRBJ2-7	NA	TRBD1	TRBV4-1	TGCGCCAGCAGCCAAGATAGGGGACAGTCCTACGAGCAGTACTTC	CASSQDRGQSYEQYF
13	TRBJ1-2	NA	NA	TRBV2	TGTGCCAGCAGTGAGACTGCTAACTATGGCTACACCTTC	CASSETANYGYTF
14	TRBJ2-3	NA	NA	TRBV5-1	TGCGCCAGCACCCAGGGGTCCGGTGCAGATACGCAGTATTTT	CASTQGSGADTQYF
13	TRBJ1-1	few	TRBD1	TRBV6-5	TGTGCCAGCAGGCCCGACAGGGGAGGTGAAGCTTTCTTT	CASRPDRGGEAFF
16	TRBJ2-1	NA	TRBD2	TRBV10-1	TGCGCCAGCGTTGGAAAAGGCGGATTAGCGGGATTTGAGCGGTTCTTC	CASVGKGGLAGFERFF
13	TRBJ2-4	once	TRBD1	TRBV9	TGTGCCAGCAGCGAACAGGGGTTGGACATTCAGTACTTC	CASSEQGLDIQYF
14	TRBJ1-2	NA	TRBD1	TRBV30	TGTGCCTGGTACAGCTCAACCAGGGGGAATGGCTACACCTTC	CAWYSSTRGNGYTF
17	TRBJ2-1	NA	TRBD2	TRBV10-3	TGTGCCATCAGTGAGCTCCTAACTAGCGACCTGTACAATGAGCAGTTCTTC	CAISELLTSDLYNEQFF
13	TRBJ1-2	NA	NA	TRBV18	TGTGCCAGCTCACCACGGCCGGGGGATGGCTACACCTTC	CASSPRPGDGYTF
15	TRBJ2-1	NA	TRBD2	TRBV5-6	TGTGCCAGCAGCTTGCCGACGGGAGGTGGCGATGAGCAGTTCTTC	CASSLPTGGGDEQFF
16	TRBJ2-2	NA	TRBD2	TRBV28	TGTGCCAGCAGGTCCCCGGGGCGGGAGATGATCGGGGAGCTGTTTTTT	CASRSPGREMIGELFF
15	TRBJ1-2	NA	NA	TRBV11-3	TGTGCCAGCAGCCTGGGGGGGGCCGGTGAGATTCGCTACACCTTC	CASSLGGAGEIRYTF